A single T cell receptor (beta chain) is shown here with its context. Its specificity is unknown. The entry originates in a study of shared clonotypes between healthy human individuals. At the level of the study: A donor's plate count was three for CD4 naive and three for CD4 memory; CD8 naive had two and CD8 memory one. Points from the study as a whole: Blood was the only sampled material, and tissue repertoires likely differ. The study generally estimated greater richness for naive than memory subsets.

Method: immunoSEQ multiplex PCR; TCRdb's copy keeps in-frame clones and lacks some. The data show about 1.1 million clones, 78% seen once. Germline CDR1 reads GTSNPN; CDR2 reads SVGIG (reference sequence). V was clipped by 4 bases and J by 4 bases, with 20 bases between them. The CDR3 runs to 16 residues. A CD45RA-negative memory subset and a CD45RA+ naive subset were separated from the CD4+ cells. Sequencing was done on a sample of memory CD4+ T cells from PBMCs. Subset of the sample: CD45RA-negative fraction. The chain is built from TRBV30 and TRBJ1-3; TRBD1 might be the D (6 bases). The sequence was collected from a man younger than 35 in good health. Some clones in this sample may be carry-over from other donors' samples. CDR3 DNA: TGTGCCTGGAAGGACAGCACCTACTGGACGGGAAACACCATATATTTT. Its protein is CAWKDSTYWTGNTIYF.